The sequence of this T cell receptor (beta chain) was determined in a study of immune cell composition in non-small cell lung cancer. Clones were read by immunoSEQ multiplex PCR, and TCRdb kept only the in-frame ones, dropping some. Found here are about 1,400 clones, 65% to 70% of them singletons; the top ten hold around 25%. The germline gives CDR1 KGHSH, CDR2 LQKENI. Germline trimming cut 4 bases from V and 6 bases from J; bases unmatched to any gene: 3. CDR3 size: 12 residues. The sequence came from a human donor with non-small cell lung cancer. The rearrangement joins TRBV18 to TRBJ2-7; 7 nucleotides align to TRBD1. Source material: lung tumor tissue. DNA of the CDR3: TGTGCCAGCTCACTCTACAGGGGCGAGCAGTACTTC. Residues: CASSLYRGEQYF.